This T cell receptor beta chain is drawn from a study of blood T cell repertoires in COVID-19. Overall study context: The United States, Italy and Spain provided the acute and convalescent COVID-19 samples. From T cells, B-cell-depleted T cells, or PBMCs came the material, which was cDNA or gDNA.

Original analysis: By means of reference gene primer amplification, nucleated cell counts were estimated. Generated by immunoSEQ multiplex PCR, the TCRdb table keeps only in-frame clones and is missing some. V, J and clone size derive from that table, while D and trimming were established from the DNA sequence. The sample yields 300,000 to 350,000 clones, 90% seen once. This CDR3 has 16 amino acids. Germline loops: CDR1 SGHDN, CDR2 FVKESK. The ends were cut back, 0 bases at V and 5 bases at J, with 14 bases in the middle. Recruited during active infection, patients (from Seattle) were subsequently followed longitudinally.

The V gene is TRBV14, the J gene TRBJ2-1; D possibly corresponds to TRBD2 (6 bases). Sequencing was performed on peripheral blood. The source is a middle-aged woman with COVID-19, enrolled during active disease. This CDR3 reads CASSQERPRTNNEQFF. Written as DNA, the CDR3 is TGTGCCAGCAGCCAAGAAAGGCCCCGGACTAACAATGAGCAGTTCTTC.